This passage covers 15 T cell receptor beta chains from one sample sequenced in a study of naive and memory T cell subsets (dated by TCRdb to the late 2010s). The protocol used for the library was UMI-ligation and nested PCR. Sequencing was carried out with an Illumina MiSeq. To cover both TRBC1 and TRBC2, the beta constant-region primer consisted of an equimolar mix of two oligonucleotides. Four rounds of PCR were used to amplify ligated cDNA, with nested alpha and beta constant-region primers being used together with the SP2 primer. Through fastp at Q25 and MiXCR, TCRdb rebuilt clones from the public reads, retaining in-frame beta chains. Every CDR3 protein is listed once, alongside the most common genes and DNA of its rows. For this sample there are about 120,000 distinct CDR3 sequences; roughly 36% appear just once. The biggest ten clones account for approximately 0.87% of the sample. The sample comprised central memory CD4+ T cells from blood. The cell subset or site label on this specimen signifies: central memory, CD45RA- CD27+. All receptors derive from a human donor in good health.

V gene TRBV12-3 or TRBV12-4 combines with J gene TRBJ2-5; D might be TRBD1 (5 bases). V was shortened by 3 bases and J by 9 bases, with 17 bases between the two germline ends. This CDR3 is built from 14 residues. Here the CDR3 DNA reads TGTGCCAGCAGTTTCGGTGGGGCCGTCCGGGCCCAGTACTTC. Protein product: CASSFGGAVRAQYF.

The rearrangement links TRBV4-3 to TRBJ1-2; 9 bases are shared with TRBD1. This CDR3 has 16 residues. Germline V gene lookup returns CDR1 LGHNA and CDR2 YSLEER. V lost 4 bases, J lost 6 bases, and 12 bases stayed unmatched. CDR3 amino acids: CASSRTRARDRDGYTF. DNA for the CDR3: TGCGCCAGCAGCCGAACGAGGGCACGGGACAGGGATGGCTACACCTTC.

The gene calls are TRBV9 and TRBJ2-7; D is ambiguous. The germline gives CDR1 SGDLS, CDR2 YYNGEE. Trimming left V 3 bases short and J 0 bases short, with 4 bases between. The CDR3 covers 12 residues. The CDR3 sequence is CASSASSYEQYF. DNA for the CDR3: TGTGCCAGCAGCGCCTCCTCCTACGAGCAGTACTTC.

The rearrangement uses TRBV6-6 and TRBJ2-4; D possibly matches TRBD1 or TRBD2 (5 bases each). V lost 4 bases to trimming and J lost 1 base, with 17 bases between them. The germline gives CDR1 MNHNY, CDR2 SVGAGI (reference sequence). This CDR3 is built from 17 residues. CDR3 sequence reads: CASSSGPRDVAKNIQYF. CDR3 nucleotides: TGTGCCAGCAGTTCTGGGCCAAGGGACGTGGCCAAAAACATTCAGTACTTC.

Only a few counts were recorded for this clonotype. The rearrangement links TRBV4-2 to TRBJ2-1; the match to TRBD2 covers 10 bases. The CDR3 covers 17 residues. Germline V gene lookup returns CDR1 LGHNA and CDR2 YNFKEQ. V trimming: 2 bases; J trimming: 6 bases; junction bases outside the gene matches: 10. As DNA, the CDR3 is TGTGCCAGCAGCCAATGGTCGGGTACTAGCGGGGCCAATGAGCAGTTCTTC. This gives the protein CASSQWSGTSGANEQFF.

The chain carries TRBV3-1 and TRBJ1-1; no clear D gene. Trimming removed 6 bases from V and 4 bases from J, with 15 bases in between. Looked up from germline, CDR1 is LGHDT and CDR2 is YNNKEL (reference sequence). The CDR3 contains 14 residues. The DNA of the CDR3 is TGTGCCAGCAGTCCAAGGGTCAAACCCACTGAAGCTTTCTTT. Amino acid sequence: CASSPRVKPTEAFF. Together with reference TRBV3-1 and TRBJ1-1, the CDR3 gives the full variable domain: DTAVSQTPKYLVTQMGNDKSIKCEQNLGHDTMYWYKQDSKKFLKIMFSYNNKELIINETVPNRFSPKSPDKAHLNLHINSLELGDSAVYFCASSPRVKPTEAFFGQGTRLTVV.

This clonotype was seen a single time. V is TRBV7-2 and J is TRBJ2-3; D may be TRBD1 (6 bases). V dropped 3 bases and J dropped 5 bases, with 18 bases sitting between them. Germline V gene lookup returns CDR1 SGHTA and CDR2 FQGNSA. The CDR3 length is 16 residues. The CDR3 coding sequence is TGTGCCAGCAGCTTGGATATCAACAGGGTTGGAGATACGCAGTATTTT. This codes for CASSLDINRVGDTQYF.

J is TRBJ2-5 and V is TRBV6-5, with D perhaps matching TRBD1 (5 bases). Germline V gives CDR1 MNHEY, CDR2 SVGAGI. The CDR3 consists of 13 residues. Trimming removed 6 bases at V and 2 bases at J, with 10 bases between. Written as DNA, the CDR3 is TGTGCCAGCAGGGCGACAGTGCAAGAGACCCAGTACTTC. It yields the protein CASRATVQETQYF.

This clonotype showed up just a few times. V gene TRBV6-1 combines with J gene TRBJ2-1; D might be TRBD2 (7 bases). The CDR3 is 15 amino acids. Trimming took 8 bases from V and 4 from J, leaving 18 bases between them. Germline V lookup: CDR1 MNHNS, CDR2 SASEGT. CDR3 region: CASGKAGAIYNEQFF. The CDR3 coding sequence is TGTGCCAGCGGTAAGGCGGGGGCGATATACAATGAGCAGTTCTTC.

This chain links TRBV30 with TRBJ1-5; D may be TRBD1 (6 bases). Trimming took off 0 bases at V and 6 bases at J, with 30 bases between the two ends. Germline lookup yields CDR1 GTSNPN and CDR2 SVGIG (reference sequence). This CDR3 region has 20 residues. In nucleotides, the CDR3 is TGTGCCTGGAGTGTAAAGGGGTGGGCTAAAGAAACAGGGTATAGTCAGCCCCAGCATTTT. Translation: CAWSVKGWAKETGYSQPQHF.

The V gene is TRBV20-1, the J gene TRBJ2-7, with D possibly TRBD2 on 7 matching bases. V lost 6 bases and J 2 bases, leaving 14 bases between the germline ends. This CDR3 region has 13 residues. Germline V gene sequence: CDR1 DFQATT, CDR2 SNEGSKA (reference sequence). The CDR3 nucleotides are TGCAGTGCCTCCGGAGGGGGGGCCTACGAGCAGTACTTC. Amino acids: CSASGGGAYEQYF.

This chain connects TRBV19 to TRBJ1-1, with D hard to call. V lost 1 base and J 6 bases, leaving 15 bases between the germline ends. Per the germline V gene, CDR1 is LNHDA and CDR2 is SQIVND (reference sequence). The CDR3 loop spans 15 amino acids. The CDR3 coding sequence is TGTGCCAGTAGTATAGGGACGGGCGGAAAAGCTGAAGCTTTCTTT. Its translation: CASSIGTGGKAEAFF.

This clonotype was recorded a few times. This chain links TRBV6-1 with TRBJ2-7; D unresolved. Germline V gene data show CDR1 as MNHNS and CDR2 as SASEGT. The CDR3 runs to 12 residues. V gave up 2 bases and J gave up 4 bases, with 6 bases separating them. The CDR3 loop reads CASSELVYEQYF. CDR3 nucleotides: TGTGCCAGCAGTGAATTGGTGTACGAGCAGTACTTC.

The chain carries TRBV28 and TRBJ2-7; possibly TRBD1 or TRBD2 for D (5 bases each). The CDR3 runs 14 residues. In germline, CDR1 is MDHEN, CDR2 SYDVKM. Between the trimmed V and J ends, which lost 7 bases and 2 bases, there was a span of 15 bases. CDR3: CASTDAGTTYEQYF. The CDR3, as DNA: TGTGCCAGCACTGACGCCGGGACCACCTACGAGCAGTACTTC.

This clonotype was recorded a few times. This chain links TRBV20-1 with TRBJ2-3; 11 nucleotides match TRBD2. The CDR3 contains 15 residues. With V trimmed by 4 bases and J by 2 bases, 5 bases remained unmatched. The germline V gene encodes CDR1 DFQATT and CDR2 SNEGSKA (reference sequence). The CDR3 region has the DNA TGCAGTGCTAACCCGGGACTAGCGGACACAGATACGCAGTATTTT. Amino acids: CSANPGLADTDTQYF.